A selection of T cell receptor beta chains follows, all from one sample in a study of cytomegalovirus exposure and HLA in healthy donors. Data came from immunoSEQ multiplex PCR; TCRdb stores just in-frame clones and leaves some out. Among about 90,000 clones listed, just over 65% were seen once. Sequenced: PBMCs. The receptors were gathered from a young man in good health and CMV-seronegative. Both conserved end residues are part of each CDR3. The listing skips clone size in some rows; elsewhere it reads once, few, many or a size class.

V gene,clone size,CDR3 protein
TRBV28,-,CASSSPGLSSYNEQFF
TRBV28,-,CASSLENYGYTF
TRBV28,-,CASRQTGNQPQHF
TRBV18,few,CASSPPGIGTGYEQFF
TRBV27,-,CASKGTDNYGYTF
TRBV7-8,-,CASSSNRGNTEAFF
TRBV6-6,-,CASSYSGQLQETQYF
TRBV30,-,CAAGPTGARANTGELFF
TRBV6-5,-,CASSYRQNSNTGELFF
TRBV5-1,-,CASSVDWSEQYF
TRBV11-2,few,CASSFSREQYF
TRBV4-1,-,CASSQDGGRGQPQHF